This is a list of T cell receptor beta chains from one sample in a study of early T cells in non-severe SARS-CoV-2 infection. Via MiXCR, TCRdb re-called the 5' RACE reads, giving one row per CDR3 protein. The sample records some 82,000 distinct CDR3 sequences, around 10% being singletons. Sequenced sample: whole blood. These receptors were collected from an adult who was a healthcare worker with PCR-confirmed SARS-CoV-2 infection or an uninfected control (not recorded which). CDR3s leave out the opening cysteine and the closing phenylalanine or tryptophan. Fields, in order: V gene, J gene, CDR3 protein.

V gene: TRBV2
J gene: TRBJ1-2
CDR3 protein: ASRGQTNNGYT

V gene: TRBV6-5
J gene: TRBJ2-1
CDR3 protein: ASSQIAGGGNEQF

V gene: TRBV29-1
J gene: TRBJ2-3
CDR3 protein: SVEALTDTQY

V gene: TRBV3-1
J gene: TRBJ1-1
CDR3 protein: ASSHIGTEAF

V gene: TRBV28
J gene: TRBJ2-1
CDR3 protein: ASSVSYQGDEQF

V gene: TRBV12-3/TRBV12-4
J gene: TRBJ2-1
CDR3 protein: ASSLTSIHEQF

V gene: TRBV12-3/TRBV12-4
J gene: TRBJ2-2
CDR3 protein: ASTLLEGAIGELF

V gene: TRBV19
J gene: TRBJ2-2
CDR3 protein: ASSATNTGELF

V gene: TRBV2
J gene: TRBJ2-1
CDR3 protein: ASSEYGTGGEQF

V gene: TRBV19
J gene: TRBJ2-7
CDR3 protein: ASTPGRSGRNEQY

V gene: TRBV19
J gene: TRBJ1-1
CDR3 protein: ASRLTGNTEAF

V gene: TRBV7-8
J gene: TRBJ2-5
CDR3 protein: ASSPRSPRSRETQY

V gene: TRBV18
J gene: TRBJ1-1
CDR3 protein: ASSPLNGGTEAF

V gene: TRBV12-3/TRBV12-4
J gene: TRBJ2-1
CDR3 protein: ASSQQLTSRGGQAH

V gene: TRBV12-3/TRBV12-4
J gene: TRBJ1-1
CDR3 protein: ASSLDEWVRAF

V gene: TRBV30
J gene: TRBJ2-7
CDR3 protein: MGQSPYEQY

V gene: TRBV5-4
J gene: TRBJ2-7
CDR3 protein: ASSLEESSYEQY

V gene: TRBV12-3/TRBV12-4
J gene: TRBJ2-1
CDR3 protein: ASSLVGVPYNEQF

V gene: TRBV28
J gene: TRBJ2-7
CDR3 protein: ASSTNYRGYSSYEQY

V gene: TRBV24-1
J gene: TRBJ2-3
CDR3 protein: ATSDPIGNREVTDTQY

V gene: TRBV12-3/TRBV12-4
J gene: TRBJ2-7
CDR3 protein: ASSRGPGPPMYEQY

V gene: TRBV4-1
J gene: TRBJ1-6
CDR3 protein: ASSQDGRDNSPLH

V gene: TRBV12-3/TRBV12-4
J gene: TRBJ1-1
CDR3 protein: ASSNRGAEAF

V gene: TRBV7-9
J gene: TRBJ2-3
CDR3 protein: ASTATDTQY

V gene: TRBV12-3/TRBV12-4
J gene: TRBJ2-1
CDR3 protein: ASSFRLASYNEQF

V gene: TRBV6-8
J gene: TRBJ2-7
CDR3 protein: ASSQTRPTTGITWQY

V gene: TRBV20-1
J gene: TRBJ1-2
CDR3 protein: SARVEGQNYGYT

V gene: TRBV5-1
J gene: TRBJ2-6
CDR3 protein: ASRMVFDSGANVLT

V gene: TRBV7-9
J gene: TRBJ2-7
CDR3 protein: ASSEWYEQY

V gene: TRBV20-1
J gene: TRBJ2-3
CDR3 protein: SARATSDRRY

V gene: TRBV12-3/TRBV12-4
J gene: TRBJ2-7
CDR3 protein: ASSFDRGGYEQY

V gene: TRBV5-1
J gene: TRBJ2-4
CDR3 protein: ASSLDPGVQY

V gene: TRBV27
J gene: TRBJ1-5
CDR3 protein: ASGGLYSNQPQH

V gene: TRBV6-5
J gene: TRBJ1-3
CDR3 protein: ASRARRGSGNTIY

V gene: TRBV12-3/TRBV12-4
J gene: TRBJ2-1
CDR3 protein: ASSLFREASGHNEQF

V gene: TRBV29-1
J gene: TRBJ1-5
CDR3 protein: SVSISNQPQH

V gene: TRBV20-1
J gene: TRBJ2-7
CDR3 protein: SARGKGYEQY

V gene: TRBV7-9
J gene: TRBJ2-7
CDR3 protein: ASSLGQGPDEQY

V gene: TRBV10-1
J gene: TRBJ2-3
CDR3 protein: ASSNTDTQY

V gene: TRBV7-6
J gene: TRBJ2-7
CDR3 protein: ASSPSRGLPYEQY

V gene: TRBV5-1
J gene: TRBJ2-7
CDR3 protein: ASSPAGGGGYEQY

V gene: TRBV5-1
J gene: TRBJ1-1
CDR3 protein: ASSAGHPNTEAF

V gene: TRBV4-1
J gene: TRBJ2-7
CDR3 protein: ASSARSTPGGQY

V gene: TRBV10-3
J gene: TRBJ2-3
CDR3 protein: AISSPLWAGVEY